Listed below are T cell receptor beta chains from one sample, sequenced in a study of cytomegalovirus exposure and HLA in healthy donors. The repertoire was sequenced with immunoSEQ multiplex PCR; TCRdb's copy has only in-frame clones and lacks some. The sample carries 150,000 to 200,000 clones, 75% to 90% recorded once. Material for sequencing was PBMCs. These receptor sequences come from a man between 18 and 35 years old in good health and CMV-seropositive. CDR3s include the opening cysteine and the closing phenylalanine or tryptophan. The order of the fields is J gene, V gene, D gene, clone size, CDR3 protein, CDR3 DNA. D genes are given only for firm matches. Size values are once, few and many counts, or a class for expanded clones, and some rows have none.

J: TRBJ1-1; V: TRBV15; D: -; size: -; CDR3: CATSRAGGGTEAFF; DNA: TGTGCCACCAGCAGAGCGGGTGGTGGGACTGAAGCTTTCTTT
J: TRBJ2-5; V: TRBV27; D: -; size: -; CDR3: CASSPRAGRQETQYF; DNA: TGTGCCAGCAGTCCCCGGGCAGGGCGTCAAGAGACCCAGTACTTC
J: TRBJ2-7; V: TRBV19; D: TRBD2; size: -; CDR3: CASSALAGSYEQYF; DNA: TGTGCCAGTAGTGCCCTAGCGGGAAGCTACGAGCAGTACTTC
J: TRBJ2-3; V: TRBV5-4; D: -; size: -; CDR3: CASSFRREGTQYF; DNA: TGTGCCAGCAGCTTCCGGCGGGAAGGTACGCAGTATTTT
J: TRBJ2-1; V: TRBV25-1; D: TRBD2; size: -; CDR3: CASSEWGGSDNEQFF; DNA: TGTGCCAGCAGTGAATGGGGGGGGAGCGACAATGAGCAGTTCTTC
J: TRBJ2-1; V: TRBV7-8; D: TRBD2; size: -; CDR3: CASSPSGGEGYNEQFF; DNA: TGTGCCAGCAGCCCCTCGGGGGGGGAGGGGTACAATGAGCAGTTCTTC
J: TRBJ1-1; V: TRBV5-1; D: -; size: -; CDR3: CASSLREALNTEAFF; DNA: TGCGCCAGCAGCTTGCGCGAGGCGCTGAACACTGAAGCTTTCTTT
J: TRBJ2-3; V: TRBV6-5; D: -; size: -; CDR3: CASSFFPGDTQYF; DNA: TGTGCCAGCAGTTTCTTCCCCGGGGATACGCAGTATTTT
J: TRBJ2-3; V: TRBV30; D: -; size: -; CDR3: CASGVGYTQYF; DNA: TGTGCCTCCGGAGTGGGTTATACGCAGTATTTT
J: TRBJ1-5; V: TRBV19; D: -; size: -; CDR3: CASTLGTSNQPQHF; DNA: TGTGCCAGCACCCTTGGGACAAGCAATCAGCCCCAGCATTTT
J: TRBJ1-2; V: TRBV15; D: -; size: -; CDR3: CATSRDPLYGYTF; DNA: TGTGCCACCAGCAGAGATCCTTTATATGGCTACACCTTC
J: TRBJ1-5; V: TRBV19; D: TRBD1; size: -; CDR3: CASSTLEGARRQPQHF; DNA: TGTGCCAGTAGTACCTTAGAGGGGGCGCGAAGGCAGCCCCAGCATTTT
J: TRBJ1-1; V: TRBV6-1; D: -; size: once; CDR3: CASIDRTNTEAFF; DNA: TGTGCCAGCATCGACAGGACGAACACTGAAGCTTTCTTT
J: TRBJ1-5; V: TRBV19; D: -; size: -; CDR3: CASSAPGLHQPQHF; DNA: TGTGCCAGTAGTGCACCGGGTCTCCATCAGCCCCAGCATTTT
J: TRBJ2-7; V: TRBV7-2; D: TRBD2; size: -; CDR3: CASSLETSASYEQYF; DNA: TGTGCCAGCAGCTTAGAGACTAGCGCCTCCTACGAGCAGTACTTC
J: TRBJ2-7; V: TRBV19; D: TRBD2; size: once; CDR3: CATARRGTSGSVLEQYF; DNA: TGTGCCACCGCACGGCGGGGGACTAGCGGGTCTGTACTCGAGCAGTACTTC
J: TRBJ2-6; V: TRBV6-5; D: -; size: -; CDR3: CASSSIVGANVLTF; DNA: TGTGCCAGCAGTTCCATAGTTGGGGCCAACGTCCTGACTTTC
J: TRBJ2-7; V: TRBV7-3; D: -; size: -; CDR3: CASSLISVGASVNEQYF; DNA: TGTGCCAGCAGCTTAATCTCGGTCGGGGCTAGCGTCAACGAGCAGTACTTC
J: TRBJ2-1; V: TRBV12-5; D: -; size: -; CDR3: CASGLGTAGYNEQFF; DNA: TGTGCTAGTGGTTTAGGTACAGCGGGCTACAATGAGCAGTTCTTC
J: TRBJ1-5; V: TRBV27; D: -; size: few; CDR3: CASSFGQGQPQHF; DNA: TGTGCCAGCAGTTTTGGGCAAGGTCAGCCCCAGCATTTT
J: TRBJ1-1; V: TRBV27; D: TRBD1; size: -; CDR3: CASRRQGENTEAFF; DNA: TGTGCCAGCAGGCGACAGGGGGAGAACACTGAAGCTTTCTTT
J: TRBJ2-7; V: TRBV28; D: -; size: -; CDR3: CASSFAKGLSYEQYF; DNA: TGTGCCAGCAGTTTCGCTAAGGGGCTCTCCTACGAGCAGTACTTC
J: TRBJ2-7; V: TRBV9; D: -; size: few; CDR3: CASSVDGSAYEQYF; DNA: TGTGCCAGCAGCGTAGACGGGAGCGCCTACGAGCAGTACTTC
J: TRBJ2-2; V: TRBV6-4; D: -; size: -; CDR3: CASSDNPGGPGELFF; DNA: TGTGCCAGCAGTGATAACCCAGGTGGTCCCGGGGAGCTGTTTTTT
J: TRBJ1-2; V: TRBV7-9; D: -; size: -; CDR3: CASSQAQAYGYTF; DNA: TGTGCCAGCAGCCAGGCACAGGCCTATGGCTACACCTTC
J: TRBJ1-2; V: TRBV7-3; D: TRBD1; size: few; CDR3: CASSLDRAGYGYTF; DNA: TGTGCCAGCAGCTTAGACAGGGCGGGCTATGGCTACACCTTC
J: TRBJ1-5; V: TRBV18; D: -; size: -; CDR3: CASSPTGTYSNQPQHF; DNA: TGTGCCAGCTCACCAACAGGGACCTATAGCAATCAGCCCCAGCATTTT
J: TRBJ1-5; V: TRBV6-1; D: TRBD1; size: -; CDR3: CASSSGTGGYQPQHF; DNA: TGTGCCAGCAGTTCCGGGACAGGGGGTTACCAGCCCCAGCATTTT
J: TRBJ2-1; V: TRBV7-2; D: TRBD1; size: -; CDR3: CASSRRQGRNEQFF; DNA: TGTGCCAGCAGCCGTCGACAGGGGAGGAATGAGCAGTTCTTC
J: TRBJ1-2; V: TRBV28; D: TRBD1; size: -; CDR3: CASSLIGQGAGGYTF; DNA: TGTGCCAGCAGTTTAATAGGGCAGGGGGCCGGTGGCTACACCTTC
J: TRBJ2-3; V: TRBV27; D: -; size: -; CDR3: CASSLTETSTDTQYF; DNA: TGTGCCAGCAGTTTAACAGAAACTAGCACAGATACGCAGTATTTT
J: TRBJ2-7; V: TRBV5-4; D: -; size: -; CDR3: CASSLGGTPYEQYF; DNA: TGTGCCAGCAGCTTGGGTGGCACACCCTACGAGCAGTACTTC
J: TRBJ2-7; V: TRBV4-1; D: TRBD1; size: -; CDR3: CASSKYRTGLTYEQYF; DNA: TGCGCCAGCAGCAAGTATCGGACAGGGTTAACCTACGAGCAGTACTTC
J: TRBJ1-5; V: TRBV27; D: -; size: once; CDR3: CASSLIGASNQPQHF; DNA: TGTGCCAGCAGTTTAATAGGGGCGAGCAATCAGCCCCAGCATTTT
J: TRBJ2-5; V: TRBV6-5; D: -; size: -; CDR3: CASSYSNGYGETQYF; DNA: TGTGCCAGCAGTTACTCGAACGGGTACGGGGAGACCCAGTACTTC
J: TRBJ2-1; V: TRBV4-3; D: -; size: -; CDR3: CASSLQPPAAELQYNEQFF; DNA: TGCGCCAGCAGCCTCCAGCCCCCGGCGGCGGAGCTCCAATACAATGAGCAGTTCTTC
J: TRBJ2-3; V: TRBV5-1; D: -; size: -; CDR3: CASSQEATDTQYF; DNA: TGCGCCAGCAGCCAGGAAGCCACAGATACGCAGTATTTT
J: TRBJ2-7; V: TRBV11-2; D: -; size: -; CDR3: CASSLGAYEQYF; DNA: TGTGCCAGCAGCTTAGGCGCCTACGAGCAGTACTTC
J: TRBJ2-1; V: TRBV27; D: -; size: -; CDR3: CASSSPGGPGNEQFF; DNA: TGTGCCAGCAGTTCCCCCGGAGGTCCTGGCAATGAGCAGTTCTTC
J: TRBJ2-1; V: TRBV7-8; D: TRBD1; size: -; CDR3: CASSLGGTGVNEQFF; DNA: TGTGCCAGCAGCTTAGGAGGGACAGGGGTTAATGAGCAGTTCTTC
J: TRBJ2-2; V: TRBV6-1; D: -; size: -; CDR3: CASSAEGPTTGELFF; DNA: TGTGCCAGCAGTGCGGAGGGACCCACCACCGGGGAGCTGTTTTTT
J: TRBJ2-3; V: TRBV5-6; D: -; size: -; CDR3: CASSSRPGGNTDTQYF; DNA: TGTGCCAGCAGCAGCAGACCCGGCGGGAACACAGATACGCAGTATTTT
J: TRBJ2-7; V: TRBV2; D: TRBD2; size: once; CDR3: CASSLGLAGGGEQYF; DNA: TGTGCCAGCAGTCTGGGACTAGCGGGAGGGGGTGAGCAGTACTTC
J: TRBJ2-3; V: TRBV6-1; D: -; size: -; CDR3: CASSRDSFDTQYF; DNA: TGTGCCAGCAGCCGCGACAGTTTTGATACGCAGTATTTT
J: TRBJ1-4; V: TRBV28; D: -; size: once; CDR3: CASTSGYGREKLFF; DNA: TGTGCCAGCACATCAGGGTACGGCCGGGAAAAACTGTTTTTT
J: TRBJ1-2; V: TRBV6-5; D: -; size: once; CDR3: CAKQGGANYGYTF; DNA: TGTGCCAAGCAGGGTGGGGCCAACTATGGCTACACCTTC
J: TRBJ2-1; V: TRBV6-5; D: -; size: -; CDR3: CASSPDSVYNEQFF; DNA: TGTGCCAGCAGCCCTGATAGCGTTTACAATGAGCAGTTCTTC
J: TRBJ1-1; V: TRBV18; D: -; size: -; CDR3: CASSPQVNTEAFF; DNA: TGTGCCAGCTCACCCCAGGTTAACACTGAAGCTTTCTTT
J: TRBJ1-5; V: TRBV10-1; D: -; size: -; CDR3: CASSRTGDSNQPQHF; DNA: TGCGCCAGCAGTCGTACAGGAGATAGCAATCAGCCCCAGCATTTT
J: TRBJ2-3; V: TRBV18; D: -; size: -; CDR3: CASSPRVPGSRTDTQYF; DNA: TGTGCCAGCTCACCCCGAGTTCCAGGCTCTCGCACAGATACGCAGTATTTT
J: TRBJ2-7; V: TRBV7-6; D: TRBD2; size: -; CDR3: CASSPGGGNHYEQYF; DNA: TGTGCCAGCAGCCCCGGGGGGGGGAACCACTACGAGCAGTACTTC
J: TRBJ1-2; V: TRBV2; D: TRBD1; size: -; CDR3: CASSGSRTGGYTF; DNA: TGTGCCAGCAGTGGATCCCGGACAGGTGGCTACACCTTC
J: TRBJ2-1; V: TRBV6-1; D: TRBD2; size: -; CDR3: CASSEGAGKYNEQFF; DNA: TGTGCCAGCAGTGAAGGAGCGGGAAAATACAATGAGCAGTTCTTC
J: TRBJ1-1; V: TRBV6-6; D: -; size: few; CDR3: CASRDIEAFF; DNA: TGTGCCAGCAGGGACATTGAAGCTTTCTTT
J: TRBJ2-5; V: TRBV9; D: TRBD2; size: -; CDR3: CASRRGGGDQETQYF; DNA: TGTGCCAGCAGAAGAGGCGGGGGAGACCAAGAGACCCAGTACTTC